The next 3 T cell receptor beta chains were all read from a single sample in a study of regulatory T cells in long-lasting Graves disease. The time point: newly diagnosed GD, antithyroid drugs for less than 3 months. With RNA extracted from PBMCs as input, the TCR library was made. Researchers made TCR beta libraries by using iRepertoire HTBI primers and running Arm-PCR on CDR3 regions. From the multiplex PCR reads, TCRdb called clonotypes with MiXCR, one entry per CDR3 protein. The table includes around 460,000 distinct CDR3 sequences, 12% to 15% detected once. The data also belong to a second study, concerning T cells in Graves' hyperthyroidism and ophthalmopathy.

The sample here was peripheral blood mononuclear cells (PBMCs), taken at new diagnosis, from a patient treated with antithyroid drugs. Every receptor here comes from a woman aged 50 to 65 with Graves disease.

V and J are TRBV20-1 and TRBJ2-1, with TRBD2 matching 11 bases. This CDR3 comprises 15 residues. V lost 4 bases, J lost 3 bases, and 5 bases stayed unmatched. The germline V gene encodes CDR1 DFQATT and CDR2 SNEGSKA (reference sequence). In DNA form, the CDR3 reads TGCAGTGCTACCCCGGGACTAGCGGACTACAATGAGCAGTTCTTC. This sequence encodes CSATPGLADYNEQFF.

This clonotype was observed a few times. The CDR3 DNA is TGTGCCAGCACAAAGGAGACTAGCGGGCCCCAAGAGACCCAGTACTTC. It codes for CASTKETSGPQETQYF. V gene TRBV6-2 or TRBV6-3 combines with J gene TRBJ2-5, with 10 positions matching TRBD2. The CDR3 has 16 residues. Germline-derived CDR1 and CDR2 are MNHEY and SVGEGT. Losses at the gene ends were 7 bases for V and 1 base for J; bases not matched to a gene: 9.

There are many counts of this clonotype. This chain joins TRBV9 and TRBJ2-7, with TRBD1 matching over 9 bases. V dropped 3 bases and J dropped 3; count of bases not matched to a gene: 7. In germline, CDR1 is SGDLS, CDR2 YYNGEE. This CDR3 is built from 15 residues. CDR3 sequence reads: CASSASGTGRYEQYF. CDR3 sequence (DNA): TGTGCCAGCAGCGCCTCCGGGACAGGGCGCTACGAGCAGTACTTC. Combining the CDR3 with reference TRBV9 and TRBJ2-7 gives the whole variable domain DSGVTQTPKHLITATGQRVTLRCSPRSGDLSVYWYQQSLDQGLQFLIQYYNGEERAKGNILERFSAQQFPDLHSELNLSSLELGDSALYFCASSASGTGRYEQYFGPGTRLTVT.